The present T cell receptor beta chain was sequenced within a study of cytomegalovirus exposure and HLA in healthy donors. Whole-study results and caveats: TCR beta chains numbering approximately 150 were designated cytomegalovirus-associated.

All the people who gave samples were healthy bone marrow donors. V was pared by 2 bases and J by 4 bases, with 5 bases of the junction left unmatched. This CDR3 has 16 residues. Germline CDR1 SGDLS, CDR2 YYNGEE. A note on this clone: Its antigen remains unidentified.

Amplification used 60 Vbeta primers and 13 Jbeta primers. Profiled with immunoSEQ multiplex PCR; TCRdb holds only in-frame clones, not every one. This table has about 120,000 clones, under 90% appearing once. Material for sequencing was PBMCs. This receptor was taken from a female donor in good health and CMV-seropositive. This rearrangement joins TRBV9 to TRBJ1-3; 11 nucleotides align to TRBD1. The CDR3: CASSVDRGRRGNTIYF. The CDR3 coding sequence is TGTGCCAGCAGCGTGGACAGGGGGCGCCGGGGAAACACCATATATTTT.